What follows is one T cell receptor beta chain and its context. Its antigen is unidentified. These data are taken from a study of cytomegalovirus exposure and HLA in healthy donors. Study-wide points: In a later analysis, TCR beta V- and J-gene trimming was associated with a missense DCLRE1C variant. Reportedly, TCR beta sequences accurately predicted HLA-A and HLA-B alleles in most subjects. Reported performance of the classifier showed diagnosis of cytomegalovirus status with high specificity and sensitivity. Several V segments, TRBV6-2 and TRBV6-3 among them, could not be told apart and were dropped.

The PCR used 60 Vbeta and 13 Jbeta primers. TCRdb's copy holds only in-frame clones and misses some; the assay was immunoSEQ multiplex PCR. The table includes 200,000 or so clones, approximately 78% detected once. Germline CDR1 and CDR2: SGHRS and YFSETQ. The CDR3 runs to 15 residues. Germline trimming cut 4 bases from V and 7 bases from J; bases unmatched to any gene: 14. V gene TRBV5-1 combines with J gene TRBJ2-7; 7 nucleotides agree with TRBD1. This receptor was taken from a woman aged 50 to 60 in good health and CMV-seropositive. Input material: PBMCs. The CDR3 bases are TGCGCCAGCAGCAAGAGGACAGGACTGCGAGGAGAGCAGTACTTC. Translation gives CASSKRTGLRGEQYF.